Below are 30 T cell receptor beta chains sequenced from a single sample in a study of T cell responses to AZD1222 COVID-19 vaccine. Produced via immunoSEQ multiplex PCR; TCRdb's table is partial and in-frame only. The sample comprises 80,000 to 100,000 clones, approximately 86% of which are singletons, and around 5.9% rests with the top ten. This specimen consisted of peripheral blood, obtained 28 days after the second AZD1222 dose. The receptor set was obtained from an adult who received the AZD1222 COVID-19 vaccine.

The V call is TRBV5-1, the J call TRBJ2-1; D is perhaps TRBD1 or TRBD2 (5 bases each). Germline V gene data show CDR1 as SGHRS and CDR2 as YFSETQ. CDR3 length: 13 amino acids. Trimming stripped 2 bases from V and 16 bases from J, with 19 bases between. The CDR3: CASSFVPGPPQFF. The CDR3 coding sequence is TGCGCCAGCAGCTTCGTCCCGGGACCCCCTCAATTCTTC.

The chain is built from TRBV5-6 and TRBJ2-2, with D hard to call. Trimming shortened V by 1 base and J by 2 bases, and 9 bases separated the two germline ends. The CDR3 is made up of 15 amino acids. CDR1 and CDR2 (germline): SGHDT, YYEEEE. CDR3 nucleotides: TGTGCCAGCAGCTTGTCGTCCAGCAACACCGGGGAGCTGTTTTTT. Its translation: CASSLSSSNTGELFF.

J is TRBJ2-7 and V is TRBV7-2, with TRBD2 identical over 9 bases. Trimming at V came to 1 base and at J to 2 bases, leaving 6 bases not matched to a gene. Germline CDR1 and CDR2: SGHTA and FQGNSA. The CDR3 contains 16 residues. The CDR3 protein is CASSLEGGRVAYEQYF. In DNA, the CDR3 is TGTGCCAGCAGCTTAGAAGGCGGGAGGGTCGCCTACGAGCAGTACTTC.

The chain couples TRBV28 to TRBJ2-3; D is undetermined. Germline values: CDR1 MDHEN, CDR2 SYDVKM. This CDR3 is built from 14 residues. The V end was cut by 5 bases, the J end by 4 bases, with 13 bases between. The CDR3 DNA reads as TGTGCCAGCAGTATTGCACAGAAGGCAGATACGCAGTATTTT. It is translated as CASSIAQKADTQYF. The full variable domain, its missing parts supplied by reference TRBV28 and TRBJ2-3, is DVKVTQSSRYLVKRTGEKVFLECVQDMDHENMFWYRQDPGLGLRLIYFSYDVKMKEKGDIPEGYSVSREKKERFSLILESASTNQTSMYLCASSIAQKADTQYFGPGTRLTVL.

This clone was observed once. The rearrangement links TRBV2 to TRBJ1-2; D unresolved. The CDR3 has 13 residues. The V end lost 5 bases, the J end lost 8 bases, and 15 bases lay between the germline ends. The germline V gene has CDR1 SNHLY and CDR2 FYNNEI. The CDR3 protein is CASSSDTSGGYTF. The CDR3 DNA follows: TGTGCCAGCAGTTCAGACACGTCGGGCGGCTACACCTTC.

This clone came up once. J is TRBJ1-1 and V is TRBV27; the match to TRBD1 covers 7 bases. Germline V gene sequence: CDR1 MNHEY, CDR2 SMNVEV (reference sequence). V was pared by 6 bases and J by 7 bases, with 5 bases of the junction left unmatched. The CDR3 length is 12 residues. The CDR3 here is CASRVRGGEAFF. DNA of the CDR3: TGTGCCAGCAGGGTCAGGGGGGGTGAAGCTTTCTTT.

The chain joins TRBV4-2 to TRBJ1-6; D ambiguous. The CDR3 extends over 13 amino acids. Germline V lookup: CDR1 LGHNA, CDR2 YNFKEQ. V lost 10 bases, J lost 3 bases, and 10 bases lay in between. In DNA form, the CDR3 reads TGTGCCATAAGCAGAGACTATAATTCACCCCTCCACTTT. Its translation is CAISRDYNSPLHF.

This chain links TRBV5-6 with TRBJ1-3, with D perhaps matching TRBD1 (6 bases). The CDR3 runs 16 residues. Trimming stripped 3 bases from V and 0 bases from J, with 13 bases between. Per germline, CDR1 SGHDT and CDR2 YYEEEE. The CDR3 coding sequence is TGTGCCAGCAGCTCCCCTGGGGGCCGCTCTGGAAACACCATATATTTT. The encoded protein is CASSSPGGRSGNTIYF.

The chain joins TRBV5-5 to TRBJ2-3; D gene uncertain. Trimming removed 3 bases at V and 3 bases at J, with 17 bases between. This CDR3 contains 16 residues. From germline, CDR1 is SGHKS and CDR2 YYEKEE (reference sequence). DNA of the CDR3: TGTGCCAGCAGCTCTCTGGTGATGTCTGGGACAGATACGCAGTATTTT. Protein sequence: CASSSLVMSGTDTQYF. The full variable domain, with the rest looked up from reference TRBV5-5 and TRBJ2-3, is DAGVTQSPTHLIKTRGQQVTLRCSPISGHKSVSWYQQVLGQGPQFIFQYYEKEERGRGNFPDRFSARQFPNYSSELNVNALLLGDSALYLCASSSLVMSGTDTQYFGPGTRLTVL.

CDR3 DNA: TGTGCCAGCAGCTTAGCCCGCTACGAGCAGTACTTC. This encodes CASSLARYEQYF. This chain connects TRBV7-8 to TRBJ2-7; no definite D call. The CDR3 contains 12 residues. V lost 0 bases to trimming and J lost 3 bases, with 3 bases between them. The germline gives CDR1 SGHVS, CDR2 FQNEAQ.

The V and J genes are TRBV28 and TRBJ1-3; D uncertain. The CDR3 consists of 16 residues. Germline V gene sequence: CDR1 MDHEN, CDR2 SYDVKM. V was pared by 1 base and J by 0 bases, with 10 bases between. CDR3 loop: CASSLSRLYSGNTIYF. CDR3 sequence (DNA): TGTGCCAGCAGTTTATCACGTCTCTACTCTGGAAACACCATATATTTT.

V usage is TRBV28 and J usage is TRBJ2-2; D possibly corresponds to TRBD2 (5 bases). V lost 3 bases and J 3 bases, leaving 11 bases between the germline ends. Germline lookup yields CDR1 MDHEN and CDR2 SYDVKM. CDR3 length: 15 residues. The CDR3 here is CASSFRGLDTGELFF. The CDR3 DNA reads TGTGCCAGCAGTTTCCGAGGGTTGGACACCGGGGAGCTGTTTTTT.

This clone was seen a handful of times. The chain links TRBV4-1 to TRBJ1-5, with a possible D match to TRBD1 (5 bases). This CDR3 has 15 amino acids. Trimming pared 1 base from V and 6 bases from J, leaving 13 bases between. Germline CDR1 is MGHRA and CDR2 is YSYEKL. In DNA, the CDR3 is TGCGCCAGCAGCCAAGCGGGTGGGGCGGTTCAGCCCCAGCATTTT. Amino acids: CASSQAGGAVQPQHF.

The gene calls are TRBV30 and TRBJ2-7; TRBD2 agrees at 8 bases. V dropped 7 bases and J dropped 4; count of bases not matched to a gene: 18. The CDR3 is 16 residues long. Germline CDR1 reads GTSNPN; CDR2 reads SVGIG (reference sequence). CDR3 in DNA: TGTGCCTCTTCCCGTCGCGGCGGGGGGCTAGAATACGAGCAGTACTTC. Amino acids: CASSRRGGGLEYEQYF.

The chain recombines TRBV30 with TRBJ1-2; the D is unclear. The CDR3 sequence is 14 residues long. Germline CDR1 is GTSNPN and CDR2 is SVGIG (reference sequence). V was cut by 0 bases and J by 6 bases, with 14 bases left in between. CDR3 residues: CAWSVHTRGNGYTF. The DNA for the CDR3 is TGTGCCTGGAGTGTTCACACCCGGGGAAATGGCTACACCTTC.

This CDR3 is CASSHRDSNQPQHF. The CDR3, as DNA: TGTGCCAGCTCACACCGGGACTCCAATCAGCCCCAGCATTTT. The gene calls are TRBV18 and TRBJ1-5, with D tentatively TRBD1 (5 bases). Germline-derived CDR1 and CDR2 are KGHSH and LQKENI. V shed 4 bases and J shed 3 bases, with 10 bases lying between them. This CDR3 has 14 amino acids.

V is TRBV5-4 and J is TRBJ2-3, with a possible D match to TRBD2 (7 bases). The CDR3 has 13 amino acids. Trimming stripped 9 bases from V and 5 bases from J, with 16 bases between. Germline CDR1 and CDR2: SGHNT and YYREEE (reference sequence). CDR3 loop: CAIRGRGRDTQYF. CDR3 DNA: TGTGCCATAAGGGGGAGGGGTAGAGATACGCAGTATTTT. The full variable domain, completed using reference TRBV5-4 and TRBJ2-3, is ETGVTQSPTHLIKTRGQQVTLRCSSQSGHNTVSWYQQALGQGPQFIFQYYREEENGRGNFPPRFSGLQFPNYSSELNVNALELDDSALYLCAIRGRGRDTQYFGPGTRLTVL.

This chain uses TRBV7-2 with TRBJ2-1; D is unclear. CDR3 length: 11 residues. CDR1 and CDR2 from the germline V gene are SGHTA and FQGNSA. Trimming cost V 8 bases and J 9 bases, with 11 bases left between them. The CDR3 sequence is CASGLIGEQFF. As DNA, the CDR3 is TGTGCCAGCGGCCTAATAGGTGAGCAGTTCTTC.

There are many counts of this clone. The chain employs TRBV9 and TRBJ1-3; TRBD1 is a possible D gene (5 bases). The CDR3 covers 15 residues. Trimming cost V 2 bases and J 4 bases, with 13 bases left between them. The V gene's germline CDR1 is SGDLS and CDR2 YYNGEE. The CDR3 DNA follows: TGTGCCAGCAGCGTGGAGGGGAACCCGGGAAACACCATATATTTT. Translation: CASSVEGNPGNTIYF.

The CDR3 DNA is TGTGCCAGCAGATGGGCCGGCCATGAAAAACTGTTTTTT. Translating gives CASRWAGHEKLFF. The rearrangement uses TRBV7-2 and TRBJ1-4, with no clear D. Deletions cut 6 bases from V and 6 bases from J, with 11 bases between. This CDR3 comprises 13 residues. Germline CDR1 SGHTA, CDR2 FQGNSA.

The chain has TRBV12-5 and TRBJ2-1; TRBD2 might be the D (5 bases). V gave up 1 base and J gave up 0 bases, with 7 bases separating them. The germline V gene encodes CDR1 LGHNT and CDR2 FRNRAP. This CDR3 has 15 amino acids. Written as DNA, the CDR3 is TGTGCTAGTGGTTTGGGTGGGAGCTCCTACAATGAGCAGTTCTTC. It encodes CASGLGGSSYNEQFF.

V and J are TRBV10-3 and TRBJ2-1, with TRBD1 as a possible D gene (6 bases). Germline loops: CDR1 ENHRY, CDR2 SYGVKD. V was trimmed by 4 bases and J by 7 bases, leaving 14 bases between them. The CDR3 contains 14 residues. In DNA, the CDR3 is TGTGCCATCAGTGCCTTTCAGGGGAGTAATGAGCAGTTCTTC. Amino acid sequence: CAISAFQGSNEQFF.

The CDR3 reads CASSEGGAAEQYF. The CDR3 coding sequence is TGTGCCAGCAGTGAAGGGGGCGCAGCCGAGCAGTACTTC. The rearrangement links TRBV6-4 to TRBJ2-7; 7 nucleotides line up with TRBD1. This CDR3 region has 13 residues. V trimming: 3 bases; J trimming: 6 bases; junction bases outside the gene matches: 5. CDR1 MRHNA and CDR2 SNTAGT come from the germline V gene.

This clone was recorded a few times. J is TRBJ2-7 and V is TRBV19, with 13 bases fitting TRBD2. Germline V gives CDR1 LNHDA, CDR2 SQIVND (reference sequence). The CDR3 runs to 17 residues. V shed 1 base and J 2 bases; nucleotides not matched to a gene: 5. The CDR3 spells CASSIAIGTSGAYEQYF. The CDR3 DNA sequence: TGTGCCAGTAGTATAGCGATTGGGACTAGCGGGGCCTACGAGCAGTACTTC.

This clone counts as medium-sized (0.01 to 0.1%). This chain uses TRBV5-4 with TRBJ2-7; 7 bases align to TRBD2. The ends lost 6 bases at V and 6 bases at J; junction bases unmatched: 12. The CDR3 totals 14 residues. From germline, CDR1 is SGHNT and CDR2 YYREEE (reference sequence). In DNA, the CDR3 is TGTGCCAGCACGAAGGCGGGAGCTTTGCGCGAGCAGTACTTC. Its protein product is CASTKAGALREQYF.

This clone was detected a few times. The chain is built from TRBV2 and TRBJ2-7; D is undetermined. Germline values: CDR1 SNHLY, CDR2 FYNNEI. Trimming left V 1 base short and J 7 bases short, with 14 bases between. The CDR3 has 14 amino acids. In DNA, the CDR3 is TGTGCCAGCAGTGAAGGGGCCTTCCAGAGGGAGCAGTACTTC. Amino acid sequence: CASSEGAFQREQYF.

The rearrangement links TRBV6-6 to TRBJ1-2, with D hard to call. V was cut by 7 bases and J by 0 bases, with 12 bases left in between. The CDR3 spans 14 residues. Germline assignment: CDR1 MNHNY and CDR2 SVGAGI (reference sequence). The CDR3: CASTGVASNYGYTF. CDR3 DNA sequence: TGTGCCAGCACCGGGGTTGCGTCTAACTATGGCTACACCTTC.

This clone has only one observation. The chain carries TRBV28 and TRBJ1-1; possible D gene TRBD1, 5 bases. There are 14 residues in the CDR3. The germline gives CDR1 MDHEN, CDR2 SYDVKM. V dropped 6 bases and J dropped 3 bases, with 14 bases sitting between them. CDR3 amino acids: CASRDTGVDTEAFF. The CDR3 DNA reads TGTGCCAGCAGAGACACAGGAGTGGACACTGAAGCTTTCTTT.

The rearrangement uses TRBV10-1 and TRBJ1-5, with TRBD1 matching 8 bases. V trimming: 3 bases; J trimming: 5 bases; junction bases outside the gene matches: 12. Germline CDR1 is WNHNN and CDR2 is SYGVQD (reference sequence). The CDR3 spans 17 residues. CDR3: CASSDLPGAGGYQPQHF. The CDR3, as DNA: TGCGCCAGCAGTGACCTGCCTGGGGCAGGGGGCTATCAGCCCCAGCATTTT.

V is TRBV3-1 (or the pseudogene TRBV3-2) and J is TRBJ1-1; maybe TRBD1 (5 bases). Looked up from germline, CDR1 is LGHDT and CDR2 is YNNKEL (reference sequence). The ends were cut back, 1 base at V and 11 bases at J, with 14 bases in the middle. This CDR3 spans 13 amino acids. Written as DNA, the CDR3 is TGTGCCAGCAGCCAAGGGCCCCGAGGGGTCGCTTTCTTT. It encodes CASSQGPRGVAFF.